The present entry profiles one TCR beta chain with its context. A single count supports this clone. No antigen is known for it. Base qualities are not recorded, but no much larger clone differs from it by a single base. The data were taken from a study of T cell responses to AZD1222 COVID-19 vaccine (dated by TCRdb to the early 2020s). Looking at the study overall: Because spike-specific TCR depth and breadth did not differ between the two schedules, AZD1222 recipients who got a second dose at roughly 4 weeks were pooled with those who got a second dose at roughly 12 weeks. TCR sequencing covered roughly 230 trial participants: 207 given two doses of AZD1222 and approximately 26 given two doses of MenACWY control vaccine. Trial participants were enrolled by age into 18-55, 56-69 and 70-plus year subgroups, with around 150, 28 and 57 TCR-sequenced participants respectively.

The CDR3 regions of human TCRbeta chains were analyzed by immunosequencing. In the authors' own workflow: TCRs in the repertoires were matched against a reference library of SARS-CoV-2-specific TCRs that had been generated with the MIRA antigen-specificity platform. Breadth was defined as the fraction of unique TCRs that were SARS-CoV-2-associated, and depth was defined as the fraction of total T cells that were SARS-CoV-2-associated. Using the MIRA data, each spike-specific TCR was mapped to the spike region that the TCR reacts to and placed in a CD4 or CD8 class. Log10-transformed breadth and depth values were compared by one-way ANOVA with Sidak's multiple comparisons tests. The immuneACCESS repertoire file appears here via TCRdb, limited to in-frame rearrangements. These files lack a portion of the clones; in checked studies, under half of the deficit traces to unresolved V genes, and the cause of the others is not known. Clonal size and the V and J genes are those of that table, whereas D and trimming came from the DNA. In all, the sample holds approximately 91,000 clones, and about 88% of those were seen once. The ten most abundant clones make up 13% of the sample.

The intended sense of this specimen's time point label: baseline before first vaccination. Vaccinee samples came from UK trials COV001 and COV002, including a single-blind randomized controlled phase 2/3 trial of AZD1222 (ChAdOx1 nCoV-19) in healthy adults. For TCRbeta chain sequencing, PBMC samples from trial participants were taken at day 0 and at day 28 after the second dose. Paper-wide results and their limitations: CD4 TCRs associated with the vaccine covered the entire spike protein, and the dominant responses were in regions 160-218 and 743-854. Conclusions about previously exposed vaccinees were limited because only 5 or 6 AZD1222 recipients were SARS-CoV-2 seropositive at baseline. Spike-specific TCR breadth and depth rose significantly after two AZD1222 doses compared with day 0 and with MenACWY recipients. Reportedly, close to half of the unique spike-specific TCRs recognized epitopes lying outside the regions that are mutated in the B.1.351 and B.1.1.7 variants. The 56-69-year group was small, and its depth increase did not reach significance, likely because of low power. No day 14 peak-response samples were available, so repertoires were characterized only after the peak T cell response. Most participants were white British and females outnumbered males, and the authors suggested that clonal diversity may have been underestimated.

According to the germline V gene (reference sequence), CDR1 reads LNHDA and CDR2 reads SQIVND. V gives up 3 bases and J gives up 0 bases, and the segment between their germline ends measures 9 bases. From the cysteine through the phenylalanine, the CDR3 covers 15 amino acids. CDR3 DNA is the only sequence kept; it has 45 bases, read in frame from the first base. The TCR comes from an adult in good health. The specimen comprised peripheral blood, sampled on day 0 of AZD1222 vaccination. The V and J genes are TRBV19 and TRBJ1-3; too little of a D gene remains to name it. At the DNA level, the sequence is TGTGCCAGTAGTATCCGAGGGAGCTCTGGAAACACCATATATTTT. Its coded protein is CASSIRGSSGNTIYF.